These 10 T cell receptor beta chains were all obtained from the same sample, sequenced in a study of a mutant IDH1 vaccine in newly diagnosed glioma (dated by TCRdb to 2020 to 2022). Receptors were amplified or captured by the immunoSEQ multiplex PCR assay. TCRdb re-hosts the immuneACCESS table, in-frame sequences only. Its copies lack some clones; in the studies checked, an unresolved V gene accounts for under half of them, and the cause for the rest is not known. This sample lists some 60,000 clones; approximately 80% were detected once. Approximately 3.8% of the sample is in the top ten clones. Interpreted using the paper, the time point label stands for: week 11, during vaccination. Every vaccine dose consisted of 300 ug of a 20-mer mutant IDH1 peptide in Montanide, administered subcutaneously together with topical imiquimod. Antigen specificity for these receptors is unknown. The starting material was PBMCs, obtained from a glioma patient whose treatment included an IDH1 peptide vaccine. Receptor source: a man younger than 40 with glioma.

The CDR3 loop is CASSQGLAGSYEQYF. The CDR3 DNA follows: TGTGCCAGTAGCCAAGGACTAGCGGGTTCCTACGAGCAGTACTTC. The chain has TRBV19 and TRBJ2-7; 11 bases fit TRBD2. The length of the CDR3 is 15 residues. With 6 bases clipped from V and 1 base from J, the junction kept 5 bases outside the gene matches. Germline CDR1 and CDR2: LNHDA and SQIVND (reference sequence).

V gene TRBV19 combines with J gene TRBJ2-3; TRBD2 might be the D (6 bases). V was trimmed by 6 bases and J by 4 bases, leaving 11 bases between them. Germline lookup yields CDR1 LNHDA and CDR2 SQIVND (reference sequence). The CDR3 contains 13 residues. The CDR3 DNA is TGTGCCAGTAGGGTCGGGGGTTCAGATACGCAGTATTTT. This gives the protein CASRVGGSDTQYF. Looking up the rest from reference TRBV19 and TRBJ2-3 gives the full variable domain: DGGITQSPKYLFRKEGQNVTLSCEQNLNHDAMYWYRQDPGQGLRLIYYSQIVNDFQKGDIAEGYSVSREKKESFPLTVTSAQKNPTAFYLCASRVGGSDTQYFGPGTRLTVL.

DNA of the CDR3: TGTGCCAGCAGCTCGGGACAGGGGAACACTGAAGCTTTCTTT. The encoded protein is CASSSGQGNTEAFF. The gene calls are TRBV7-2 and TRBJ1-1, with 9 bases aligning to TRBD1. The V and J ends lost 4 bases and 1 base, in that order; junction bases with no gene match: 1. CDR3 length equals 14 residues. Germline CDR1 SGHTA, CDR2 FQGNSA.

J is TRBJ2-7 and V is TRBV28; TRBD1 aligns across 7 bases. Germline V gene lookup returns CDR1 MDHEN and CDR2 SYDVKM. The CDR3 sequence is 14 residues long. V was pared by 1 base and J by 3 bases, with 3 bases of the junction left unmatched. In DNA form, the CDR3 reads TGTGCCAGCAGTTTATCTGACAGGGTCTACGAGCAGTACTTC. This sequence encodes CASSLSDRVYEQYF.

The chain's CDR3 is CASSSKTSGTSYEQYF. The CDR3 DNA is TGCGCCAGCAGCTCGAAGACTAGCGGAACTTCCTACGAGCAGTACTTC. The V and J genes are TRBV5-1 and TRBJ2-7, with 9 positions matching TRBD2. Per germline, CDR1 SGHRS and CDR2 YFSETQ. V lost 3 bases and J lost 1; bases outside the gene matches: 8. The CDR3 contains 16 residues.

This CDR3 is CASSYTTGYSVDEQFF. The CDR3 DNA reads TGTGCCAGCAGTTACACGACGGGATATAGCGTCGATGAGCAGTTCTTC. The J gene is TRBJ2-1, the V gene TRBV6-6, with D possibly matching TRBD2 (5 bases). CDR3 length: 16 residues. The germline V gene has CDR1 MNHNY and CDR2 SVGAGI (reference sequence). Trimming pared 2 bases from V and 8 bases from J, leaving 19 bases between.

CDR3 region: CASRSQVNSYEQYF. CDR3 nucleotide sequence: TGTGCCAGCAGATCGCAGGTCAACTCCTACGAGCAGTACTTC. The chain carries TRBV4-2 and TRBJ2-7; D is unresolved. Deletions cut 6 bases from V and 0 bases from J, with 12 bases between. The length of the CDR3 is 14 residues. CDR1 is LGHNA, CDR2 YNFKEQ, per germline.

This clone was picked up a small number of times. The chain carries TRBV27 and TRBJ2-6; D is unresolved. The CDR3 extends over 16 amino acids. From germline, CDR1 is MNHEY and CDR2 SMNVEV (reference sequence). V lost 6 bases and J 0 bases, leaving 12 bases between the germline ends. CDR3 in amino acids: CASSPDPNSGANVLTF. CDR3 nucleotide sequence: TGTGCCAGCAGCCCCGACCCAAACTCTGGGGCCAACGTCCTGACTTTC.

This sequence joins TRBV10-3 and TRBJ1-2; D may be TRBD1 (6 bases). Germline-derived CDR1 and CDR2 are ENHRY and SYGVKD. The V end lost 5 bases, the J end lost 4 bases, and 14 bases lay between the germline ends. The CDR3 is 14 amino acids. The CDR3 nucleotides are TGTGCCATCAGTTCCCCGGGACACTTCTATGGCTACACCTTC. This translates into CAISSPGHFYGYTF.

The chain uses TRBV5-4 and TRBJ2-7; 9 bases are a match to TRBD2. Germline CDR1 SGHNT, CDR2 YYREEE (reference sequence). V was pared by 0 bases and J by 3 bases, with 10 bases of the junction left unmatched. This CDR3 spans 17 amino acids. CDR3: CASSLGGSGGQNYEQYF. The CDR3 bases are TGTGCCAGCAGCTTGGGTGGTAGCGGGGGACAAAACTACGAGCAGTACTTC.